This T cell receptor beta chain was found in a study of T cells expressing NK-cell markers. TCRdb reanalyzed the 5' RACE reads and collapses them to one entry per CDR3 protein, without DNA. Its listing shows over 100,000 distinct CDR3 sequences. Germline assignment: CDR1 LNHDA and CDR2 SQIVND (reference sequence). CDR3 size: 15 residues. The sample consisted of blood T cells: a sorted CD56 or NKG2C T cell subset, CD4+ or CD8+ T cells, or bulk PBMC T cells (not recorded which). This chain joins TRBV19 and TRBJ2-7. The clonotype originates from a woman aged 18 to 75 in good health. CDR3 loop: CASSIELAGTYEQYF.